This TCR beta chain is from a study of blood T cell dynamics during melanoma immunotherapy (TCRdb year 2020). Turning to the overall study: Patients with metastatic melanoma were treated with first-line pembrolizumab or nivolumab plus ipilimumab as standard of care in the United Kingdom. Peripheral T cell receptor repertoires of metastatic melanoma patients were profiled before and after one cycle of checkpoint inhibitor therapy to find early correlates of response. The training cohort was made up of consecutive patients, while a further independent group of patients from the same centre was pooled to form an external validation set.

Remarks on this clone: The antigen this receptor binds is unknown. No base qualities exist here, and no much larger clone lies one base off it.

A fixed 350 ng of DNA was loaded for every bulk PBMC sample. The immunoSEQ TCRb Assay kit was used according to manufacturer instructions to amplify TCR beta CDR3 sequences from genomic DNA. The KAPA Library Quantification Kit for Illumina platforms was used to quantify the pooled libraries by qPCR. Pooled libraries were sequenced on an Illumina NextSeq 500, clustered at roughly 0.55-1.1 pM. Turning to the authors' computational methods: Analysis of the TCR data relied on immunoSEQ ANALYZER and the R LymphoSeq package. A rearrangement efficiency score was calculated as productive divided by the sum of productive and non-productive CDR3 sequences. Within each patient, timepoints were compared pairwise for clonality, measured with the Gini coefficient, and for diversity, measured with the Renyi index at alpha=1. Clonal relatedness used an edit distance of 3, and repertoire similarity used the Bhattacharyya coefficient, both computed in LymphoSeq. Linear discriminant analysis on week-3 changes in clonality and diversity was built with the R MASS and caret packages to classify response. TCRdb obtained this table from immuneACCESS and retained in-frame rearrangements with V and J assigned. These tables miss some clones; where compared with another copy, unresolved V genes account for less than half of the shortfall, and the remainder is unexplained. From that table come the V and J calls and clone size; the DNA was used to work out D and trimming. This sample is represented by some 5,600 clones; 88% of them were singletons. The leading ten clones occupy 1.5% to 2% of the sample.

Read against the paper, the sample's time point label means: pre-treatment baseline. Blood samples were taken at two points: before treatment (T0) and at week 3 (W3), which came after the first cycle of checkpoint blockade. Except for two patients with rapid clinical progression, response was assessed 12 weeks after the first infusion by RECIST 1.1; disease control meant complete response, partial response or stable disease. Patients were not eligible if they had prior systemic cancer treatment, concomitant immunosuppressant therapy or synchronous other active malignancies. To track both circulating cells and T cell turnover, TCR beta was sequenced from bulk PBMC as well as from plasma cell-free DNA. PBMC were isolated from blood with Lymphoprep and SepMate tubes, followed by red cell lysis. QIAamp DNA Blood Mini kits were used to extract DNA from both PBMC and sorted T cell subsets. Broader findings and caveats from the paper: The relatively small sample size was recognized as a factor that could limit how well the results generalize. A bifurcated reorganization of the PBMC repertoire at W3, with increased clonality or increased diversity, was observed in patients who later achieved disease control, unlike in progressors. The study could not determine whether the T cell clones driving repertoire changes were melanoma-specific or reflected general immune activation.

This sample comprised blood, obtained from a patient treated with checkpoint blockade. This receptor was obtained from a human donor with melanoma.

The bases read TGCGCCAGCAGCCAAGATTCCGGGAGTAGCACAGATACGCAGTATTTT. Translation gives CASSQDSGSSTDTQYF. This chain joins TRBV4-3 to TRBJ2-3; TRBD2 is a possible D gene, resting on 6 matching bases. The V end loses 0 bases and the J end loses 0 bases, and a stretch of 10 bases separates them. The CDR3 covers 16 residues, taking in both the cysteine and the phenylalanine. The entry retains the CDR3 DNA only, 48 bases that are in frame from base 1. The germline V gene specifies LGHNA as CDR1 and YSLEER as CDR2.